This T cell receptor (beta chain) came from a study of CD8 T cells in ankylosing spondylitis. Whole-study results and caveats: What seemed typical of ankylosing spondylitis blood was a TCR beta motif built from about eight highly homologous variants. As for the disease-linked clones, they showed a CD8+ phenotype and occurred at relatively low frequencies in peripheral blood.

Each TCR beta library was made by quantitative 5'-RACE that incorporated molecular barcodes. TCRdb re-called the 5' RACE reads with MiXCR, one entry per CDR3 protein. This sample has around 770,000 distinct CDR3 sequences, with 15% to 20% found just once. Points on this clonotype: What it binds is unknown.

Sequenced input: blood, either unsorted or a sorted T cell fraction (not recorded which). This clonotype was sampled from a male donor with ankylosing spondylitis.

The CDR3 region has the DNA TGTGCCAGCAAATACAGGGAGGGCACTGAAGCTTTCTTT. Amino acids: CASKYREGTEAFF. The genes are TRBV19 and TRBJ1-1; D might be TRBD1 (6 bases). CDR1 and CDR2 (germline): LNHDA, SQIVND (reference sequence). V was trimmed by 9 bases and J by 4 bases, leaving 15 bases between them. There are 13 residues in the CDR3.